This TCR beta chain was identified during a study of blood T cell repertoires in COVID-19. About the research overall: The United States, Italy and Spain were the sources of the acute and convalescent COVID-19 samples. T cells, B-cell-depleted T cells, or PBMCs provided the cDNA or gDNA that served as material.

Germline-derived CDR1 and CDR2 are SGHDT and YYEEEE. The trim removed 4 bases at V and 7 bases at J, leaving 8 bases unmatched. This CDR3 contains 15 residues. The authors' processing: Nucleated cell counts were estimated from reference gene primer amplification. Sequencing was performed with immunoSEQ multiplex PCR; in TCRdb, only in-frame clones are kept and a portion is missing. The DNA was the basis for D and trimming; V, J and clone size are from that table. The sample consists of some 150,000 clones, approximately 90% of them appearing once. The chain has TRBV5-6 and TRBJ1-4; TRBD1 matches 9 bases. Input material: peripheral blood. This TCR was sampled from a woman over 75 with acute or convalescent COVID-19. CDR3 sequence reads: CASSDRQGVGEKLFF. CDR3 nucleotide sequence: TGTGCCAGCAGCGACCGACAGGGGGTGGGTGAAAAACTGTTTTTT.